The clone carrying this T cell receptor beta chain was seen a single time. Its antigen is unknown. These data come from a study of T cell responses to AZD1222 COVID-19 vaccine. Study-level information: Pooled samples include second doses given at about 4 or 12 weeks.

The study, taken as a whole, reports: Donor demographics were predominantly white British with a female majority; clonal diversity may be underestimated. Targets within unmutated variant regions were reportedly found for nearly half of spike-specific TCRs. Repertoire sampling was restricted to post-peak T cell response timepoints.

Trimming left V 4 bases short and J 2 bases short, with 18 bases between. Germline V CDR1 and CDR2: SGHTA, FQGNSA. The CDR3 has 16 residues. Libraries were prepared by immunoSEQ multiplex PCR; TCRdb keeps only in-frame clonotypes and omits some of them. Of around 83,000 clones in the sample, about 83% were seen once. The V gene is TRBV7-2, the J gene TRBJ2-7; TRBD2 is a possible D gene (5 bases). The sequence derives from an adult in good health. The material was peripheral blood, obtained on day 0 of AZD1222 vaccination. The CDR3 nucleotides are TGTGCCAGCAGCTCGGTCCCACTAGGCCTAACCTACGAGCAGTACTTC. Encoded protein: CASSSVPLGLTYEQYF.